These 24 T cell receptor beta chains were sequenced from one sample in a study of blood T cell repertoires in COVID-19. Using immunoSEQ multiplex PCR, the repertoire was profiled, and TCRdb retains in-frame clones only, with some absent. The table lists about 170,000 clones, more than 75% of them singletons. Material: peripheral blood. These receptors all come from a woman older than 75 with COVID-19, enrolled during active disease.

The CDR3 protein is CASRTQGATEAFF. The DNA for the CDR3 is TGTGCCAGTAGGACACAGGGGGCAACTGAAGCTTTCTTT. This chain connects TRBV19 to TRBJ1-1; 9 positions agree with TRBD1. The germline V gene has CDR1 LNHDA and CDR2 SQIVND (reference sequence). The CDR3 is 13 residues long. Trimming took 6 bases from V and 5 from J; bases not matched to a gene: 4.

This sequence joins TRBV7-2 and TRBJ2-1; 11 nucleotides align to TRBD2. The CDR3 sequence is 16 residues long. Germline loops: CDR1 SGHTA, CDR2 FQGNSA. V was clipped by 5 bases and J by 3 bases; unmatched bases: 6. The CDR3 is CASSHKGLAVYNEQFF. The CDR3 nucleotides read TGTGCCAGCAGCCATAAGGGACTAGCGGTCTACAATGAGCAGTTCTTC.

The CDR3 is CASSPSGVETQYF. The CDR3 bases are TGCGCCAGCAGCCCTAGCGGGGTGGAGACCCAGTACTTC. The chain is built from TRBV5-1 and TRBJ2-5; the match to TRBD2 covers 9 bases. Losses at the gene ends were 4 bases for V and 5 bases for J; bases not matched to a gene: 3. CDR1 is SGHRS and CDR2 is YFSETQ in the germline V gene. The length of the CDR3 is 13 residues. The full variable domain, in which reference TRBV5-1 and TRBJ2-5 provide the parts outside the CDR3, is KAGVTQTPRYLIKTRGQQVTLSCSPISGHRSVSWYQQTPGQGLQFLFEYFSETQRNKGNFPGRFSGRQFSNSRSEMNVSTLELGDSALYLCASSPSGVETQYFGPGTRLLVL.

The chain combines TRBV5-5 with TRBJ2-5; D gene uncertain. The CDR3 consists of 15 residues. CDR1 is SGHKS and CDR2 is YYEKEE in the germline V gene (reference sequence). V was pared by 4 bases and J by 1 base, with 14 bases between. As DNA, the CDR3 is TGTGCCAGCAGCGAGGTCGTTGGTCCCCAAGAGACCCAGTACTTC. Amino acid sequence: CASSEVVGPQETQYF.

This chain uses TRBV7-2 with TRBJ2-7, with TRBD1 matching 7 bases. Germline trimming cut 1 base from V and 4 bases from J; bases unmatched to any gene: 7. This CDR3 is 15 amino acids long. The germline gives CDR1 SGHTA, CDR2 FQGNSA. The CDR3 nucleotides read TGTGCCAGCAGCTTAGGAGTCTCCAGGGGGTACGAGCAGTACTTC. This codes for CASSLGVSRGYEQYF.

The chain recombines TRBV4-1 with TRBJ1-6, with 11 bases fitting TRBD1. CDR1 MGHRA and CDR2 YSYEKL come from the germline V gene. With V trimmed by 0 bases and J by 9 bases, 1 base remained unmatched. CDR3 size: 15 residues. The CDR3 DNA follows: TGCGCCAGCAGCCAAGAAGGGACAGGGGGTTCACCCCTCCACTTT. Translated: CASSQEGTGGSPLHF.

The CDR3 loop reads CASSDSVLAGVGEQYF. DNA of the CDR3: TGTGCCAGCAGCGACTCCGTACTAGCGGGAGTAGGCGAGCAGTACTTC. The chain couples TRBV3-1 (or the pseudogene TRBV3-2) to TRBJ2-7; 11 bases align to TRBD2. Looked up from germline, CDR1 is LGHDT and CDR2 is YNNKEL (reference sequence). V shed 5 bases, J shed 6 bases, and the junction held 12 bases outside the gene matches. CDR3 length equals 16 residues.

The chain joins TRBV2 to TRBJ2-7; 9 bases line up with TRBD1. Germline trimming cut 6 bases from V and 2 bases from J; bases unmatched to any gene: 8. CDR1 SNHLY and CDR2 FYNNEI come from the germline V gene. CDR3 length equals 15 residues. CDR3 sequence reads: CASSSRDRAAYEQYF. Here the CDR3 DNA reads TGTGCCAGCAGCTCAAGGGACAGGGCGGCCTACGAGCAGTACTTC.

This clone was seen a single time. V and J are TRBV11-3 and TRBJ1-1; D is unresolved. Trimming took off 2 bases at V and 1 base at J, with 5 bases between the two ends. CDR3 length equals 13 residues. The germline gives CDR1 SGHNT, CDR2 YENEEA. Written as DNA, the CDR3 is TGTGCCAGCAGCTTACATTGGAACACTGAAGCTTTCTTT. This gives the protein CASSLHWNTEAFF. The full variable domain, with the rest looked up from reference TRBV11-3 and TRBJ1-1, is EAGVVQSPRYKIIEKKQPVAFWCNPISGHNTLYWYLQNLGQGPELLIRYENEEAVDDSQLPKDRFSAERLKGVDSTLKIQPAELGDSAVYLCASSLHWNTEAFFGQGTRLTVV.

The chain uses TRBV7-6 and TRBJ2-7; 9 bases align to TRBD1. Germline V lookup: CDR1 SGHVS, CDR2 FNYEAQ. The V and J ends lost 1 base and 6 bases, in that order; junction bases with no gene match: 7. The CDR3 has 15 residues. The DNA for the CDR3 is TGTGCCAGCAGCTTAGGAGCGGACAGGGGAGGCGAGCAGTACTTC. Translated, it gives CASSLGADRGGEQYF.

This chain connects TRBV6-2 or TRBV6-3 to TRBJ1-2, with no clear D. Trimming removed 6 bases at V and 6 bases at J, with 14 bases between. CDR1 MNHEY and CDR2 SVGEGT come from the germline V gene. The CDR3 covers 13 residues. The CDR3 DNA sequence: TGTGCCAGCAGCCTGGTTACGGGGAATGGCTACACCTTC. This translates into CASSLVTGNGYTF.

The chain uses TRBV19 and TRBJ2-6; the D is unclear. The CDR3 has 15 amino acids. Trimming shortened V by 5 bases and J by 0 bases, and 8 bases separated the two germline ends. Looked up from germline, CDR1 is LNHDA and CDR2 is SQIVND (reference sequence). The CDR3 is CASSFSGSGANVLTF. The CDR3 DNA follows: TGTGCCAGTAGTTTCAGTGGCTCTGGGGCCAACGTCCTGACTTTC.

This clone was counted a single time. CDR3 in amino acids: CASSSGTPNSPLHF. In DNA form, the CDR3 reads TGTGCCAGCAGTTCCGGGACACCTAATTCACCCCTCCACTTT. The V gene is TRBV27, the J gene TRBJ1-6; D is perhaps TRBD1 (6 bases). Germline V gives CDR1 MNHEY, CDR2 SMNVEV (reference sequence). There are 14 residues in the CDR3. V lost 4 bases, J lost 6 bases, and 10 bases lay in between.

This rearrangement joins TRBV3-1 (or the pseudogene TRBV3-2) to TRBJ2-2; 9 nucleotides align to TRBD1. CDR1 and CDR2 from the germline V gene are LGHDT and YNNKEL (reference sequence). This CDR3 spans 17 amino acids. The junction had 10 bases not matched to a gene; V was cut back by 4 bases and J by 4 bases. Written as DNA, the CDR3 is TGTGCCAGCAGCCCCCTCGGACAGGGGTTTGTCACCGGGGAGCTGTTTTTT. Translating gives CASSPLGQGFVTGELFF.

The V call is TRBV3-1 (or the pseudogene TRBV3-2), the J call TRBJ1-2; 8 bases are shared with TRBD1. The trim removed 4 bases at V and 0 bases at J, leaving 4 bases unmatched. The germline V gene has CDR1 LGHDT and CDR2 YNNKEL (reference sequence). This CDR3 has 15 residues. CDR3 nucleotide sequence: TGTGCCAGCAGCCGTGGACAGGGAGCTAACTATGGCTACACCTTC. Translated, it gives CASSRGQGANYGYTF.

The chain carries TRBV9 and TRBJ2-1; 7 bases fit TRBD2. CDR1 and CDR2 from the germline V gene are SGDLS and YYNGEE. V trimming: 4 bases; J trimming: 0 bases; junction bases outside the gene matches: 1. The CDR3 runs 14 residues. CDR3 region: CASSSSGSYNEQFF. Written as DNA, the CDR3 is TGTGCCAGCAGCTCTAGCGGCTCCTACAATGAGCAGTTCTTC.

The chain carries TRBV5-1 and TRBJ2-1; TRBD2 matches at 8 bases. CDR1 and CDR2 from the germline V gene are SGHRS and YFSETQ. The CDR3 is 17 amino acids. J lost 6 bases, V lost 0 bases, and 11 bases had no gene match. In DNA, the CDR3 is TGCGCCAGCAGCTTGGTGGGGCAGGCGCTAGCGGGCAATGAGCAGTTCTTC. Protein: CASSLVGQALAGNEQFF. The whole variable domain, remainder taken from reference TRBV5-1 and TRBJ2-1, is KAGVTQTPRYLIKTRGQQVTLSCSPISGHRSVSWYQQTPGQGLQFLFEYFSETQRNKGNFPGRFSGRQFSNSRSEMNVSTLELGDSALYLCASSLVGQALAGNEQFFGPGTRLTVL.

This clone was seen a handful of times. This sequence joins TRBV28 and TRBJ1-2; tentative D call: TRBD1 (6 bases). The germline gives CDR1 MDHEN, CDR2 SYDVKM. This CDR3 spans 14 amino acids. Trimming took 4 bases from V and 7 from J, leaving 16 bases between them. The CDR3 region is CASSWGGQTGGYTF. Written as DNA, the CDR3 is TGTGCCAGCAGTTGGGGGGGACAAACTGGTGGCTACACCTTC.

This chain connects TRBV5-1 to TRBJ1-5; D gene uncertain. The V end lost 5 bases, the J end lost 0 bases, and 9 bases lay between the germline ends. There are 14 residues in the CDR3. Germline V gene data show CDR1 as SGHRS and CDR2 as YFSETQ. The CDR3 bases are TGCGCCAGCAGTGAGGGTAATAGCAATCAGCCCCAGCATTTT. Protein sequence: CASSEGNSNQPQHF.

The J gene is TRBJ2-1, the V gene TRBV4-2; no definite D call. This CDR3 spans 15 amino acids. V was trimmed by 0 bases and J by 3 bases, leaving 9 bases between them. Germline V gives CDR1 LGHNA, CDR2 YNFKEQ. The CDR3 region is CASSQDLSGYNEQFF. In nucleotides, the CDR3 is TGTGCCAGCAGCCAAGATCTTAGTGGCTACAATGAGCAGTTCTTC.

This clone was counted a few times. The chain carries TRBV28 and TRBJ2-7, with TRBD1 identical over 10 bases. In germline, CDR1 is MDHEN, CDR2 SYDVKM. V gave up 5 bases and J gave up 5 bases; unmatched junction bases: 9. The length of the CDR3 is 15 residues. This CDR3 is CASSLTGTGDDEQYF. The DNA for the CDR3 is TGTGCCAGCAGTCTGACCGGGACAGGGGACGACGAGCAGTACTTC.

This clone came up a few times. This sequence joins TRBV2 and TRBJ1-4, with no clear D. The V and J ends lost 4 bases and 0 bases respectively, with 9 bases between them. The germline V gene has CDR1 SNHLY and CDR2 FYNNEI. The CDR3 is 15 amino acids. The CDR3 DNA sequence: TGTGCCAGCAGTGCCCGGGGTACAACTAATGAAAAACTGTTTTTT. This gives the protein CASSARGTTNEKLFF.

In this sample, this clone turned up many times. The gene calls are TRBV25-1 and TRBJ2-1; 9 bases match TRBD2. Germline CDR1 reads MGHDK; CDR2 reads SYGVNS. Trimming cost V 1 base and J 8 bases; bases outside gene matches: 12. The CDR3 runs 17 residues. The CDR3 spells CASSESHLAGLADEQFF. The DNA of the CDR3 is TGTGCCAGCAGTGAATCTCATCTAGCGGGATTAGCGGATGAGCAGTTCTTC.

This clone has just a few counts. The genes are TRBV12-3 or TRBV12-4 and TRBJ1-1; D gene ambiguous. V was trimmed by 6 bases and J by 1 base, leaving 6 bases between them. This CDR3 comprises 12 residues. The CDR3 sequence: CASRLGNTEAFF. CDR3 coding DNA: TGTGCCAGCAGGCTCGGGAACACTGAAGCTTTCTTT.